The 7 T cell receptor beta chains below all came from one sample that was sequenced in a study of T cell repertoires in cytomegalovirus infection. Which antigens these TCRs recognize remains unknown. TCRdb analysed the reads with MiXCR anew, one entry per CDR3 protein. The sample holds 700,000 to 900,000 distinct CDR3 sequences; around 29% are singletons and the top ten take roughly 14%. This sample comprised cultured CD8+ T cells from PBMCs, obtained from culture after CMV antigen stimulation. The receptor set was obtained from a human donor in good health (CMV status not recorded). Some clones in this sample may be carry-over from other donors' samples.

The chain is built from TRBV9 and TRBJ2-1, with 9 bases identical to TRBD1. Germline CDR1 reads SGDLS; CDR2 reads YYNGEE. J lost 8 bases, V lost 4 bases, and 13 bases had no gene match. The CDR3 totals 16 residues. The DNA for the CDR3 is TGTGCCAGCAGCCCTTTCGACAGGGGGAAGGTAGATGAGCAGTTCTTC. It is translated as CASSPFDRGKVDEQFF.

The gene calls are TRBV7-9 and TRBJ2-6; D is possibly TRBD2 (6 bases). The germline V gene has CDR1 SEHNR and CDR2 FQNEAQ (reference sequence). V was pared by 1 base and J by 0 bases, with 10 bases between. This CDR3 spans 17 amino acids. The CDR3 loop reads CASSLGGVSSGANVLTF. In nucleotides, the CDR3 is TGTGCCAGCAGCTTAGGGGGGGTAAGCTCTGGGGCCAACGTCCTGACTTTC.

This clonotype was counted at least ten times. The chain uses TRBV7-9 and TRBJ2-5, with 7 bases fitting TRBD1. The V segment lost 6 bases and the J segment 2 bases; nucleotides outside the gene matches: 6. In germline, CDR1 is SEHNR, CDR2 FQNEAQ (reference sequence). The CDR3 totals 14 residues. Here the CDR3 reads CASRRTGLQETQYF. DNA of the CDR3: TGTGCCAGCAGGCGGACAGGCTTACAAGAGACCCAGTACTTC.

This clonotype appeared a few times. The chain couples TRBV12-5 to TRBJ2-2; D is possibly TRBD1 or TRBD2 (5 bases each). CDR1 is LGHNT and CDR2 is FRNRAP in the germline V gene. This CDR3 comprises 17 residues. V gave up 0 bases and J gave up 1 base, with 12 bases separating them. In DNA, the CDR3 is TGTGCTAGTGGTTTGGTGATCGTGGGGGAGAACACCGGGGAGCTGTTTTTT. It translates to CASGLVIVGENTGELFF.

This clonotype was observed many times. This rearrangement joins TRBV6-1 to TRBJ2-5; 8 bases fit TRBD2. CDR3 length: 15 amino acids. The V gene's germline CDR1 is MNHNS and CDR2 SASEGT. Trimming took 0 bases from V and 1 from J; bases not matched to a gene: 1. The CDR3 loop reads CASSEALAVQETQYF. The CDR3 DNA follows: TGTGCCAGCAGTGAAGCACTAGCGGTCCAAGAGACCCAGTACTTC.

Regarding this clonotype: The junction departs from germline at one end; a sequencing error may be responsible. DNA for the CDR3: TGTGCCAGCAGCCAGAGTGACCTGGCCTATGGCTACACCTTC. Amino acids: CASSQSDLAYGYTF. This chain uses TRBV4-1 with TRBJ1-2; no definite D call. Germline loops: CDR1 MGHRA, CDR2 YSYEKL. The CDR3 contains 14 residues.

This chain uses TRBV27 with TRBJ2-2; 9 nucleotides match TRBD1. The CDR3 is 14 residues long. The V gene's germline CDR1 is MNHEY and CDR2 SMNVEV (reference sequence). With V trimmed by 6 bases and J by 8 bases, 7 bases remained unmatched. CDR3 nucleotide sequence: TGTGCCAGCAGCTTTTGGGACAGGGAAGGGGAGCTGTTTTTT. Its protein product is CASSFWDREGELFF.